This T cell receptor (beta chain) was recorded in a study of CD8 T cells in Susac syndrome (dated by TCRdb to the late 2010s). Looking at the study overall: The study used repertoire sequencing to test whether antigen drove CD8+ T cell activation and differentiation in Susac syndrome. The study compared CD8+ T cell repertoire clonality among 12 healthy donors, roughly 14 Susac syndrome patients and roughly 15 multiple sclerosis patients.

High-throughput TCR beta sequencing profiled peripheral blood CD8+ and CD4+ T cells from healthy donors, Susac syndrome patients and multiple sclerosis patients. Healthy donors were age- and sex-matched controls. Bulk CD8+ and CD4+ T cells were purified magnetically by negative isolation, whereas CD8+ TEMRA cells were enriched by FACS. Blood was collected in EDTA tubes and processed within 24 hours, with PBMCs isolated through density gradient centrifugation. PBMCs intended for TCR sequencing were frozen in liquid nitrogen and were later thawed in a 37 degrees C water bath. A purity of at least 90% was achieved for sorted or isolated CD4+, CD8+ and CD8+ TEMRA cells. Study-wide findings and limitations: The number of individuals in the TCR sequencing and HLA analysis was recognized as being relatively small.

This clonotype has only one observation. It has no known antigen specificity. The record has no base qualities; no much larger clone is one base away. A single read constitutes weak evidence. RNA was extracted using the RNeasy kit, and 0.5 to 1 microgram was reverse transcribed with random hexamers. The immunoSEQ multiplex PCR assay, which covers 54 Vbeta and 13 Jbeta segments, was used to amplify TCR beta CDR3 regions. PCR amplification bias was corrected by using a synthetic template baseline for primer optimization and computational correction. In the authors' own workflow: Reads were annotated to V, D and J genes according to IMGT and were analyzed with immunoSEQ Analyzer, with only productive sequences retained. Clonality was calculated as one minus the Shannon entropy normalized by log2 of the number of productive unique sequences. For each patient and control, public and private clones were evaluated within the 100 most prevalent clones. Susac-specific clones were defined as absent from healthy and MS cohorts, 1052 published viral clones and other ImmuneACCESS disease sequences. Starting from the raw public reads, TCRdb applied fastp trimming at Q25, assembled clones with MiXCR and retained in-frame beta chains. Here each entry gathers all rows of one CDR3 protein and keeps the most common genes and DNA. TCRdb assigned the V and J calls; the authors' analysis was not used. The sample table contains tens of thousands of distinct CDR3 sequences; only one count was recorded for approximately 94% of them. Roughly 0.52% of the sample comes from the top ten.

Source material: CD8+ T cells from PBMCs. The sequence was obtained from a human donor in good health.

The DNA sequence follows: TGTGCCAGCAGCTACCCGGGACAGGAGCCCTACGAGCAGTACTTC. Translated, this gives CASSYPGQEPYEQYF. The chain joins TRBV5-6 to TRBJ2-7; 8 bases in between match TRBD1. CDR1 is given as SGHDT and CDR2 as YYEEEE, both from the germline V gene. The CDR3, from cysteine to phenylalanine, totals 15 residues. Left in the record is the CDR3 DNA by itself, 45 bases read in frame from the first base. V has 3 bases trimmed and J has 2 bases trimmed; junction bases matching no gene number 7.